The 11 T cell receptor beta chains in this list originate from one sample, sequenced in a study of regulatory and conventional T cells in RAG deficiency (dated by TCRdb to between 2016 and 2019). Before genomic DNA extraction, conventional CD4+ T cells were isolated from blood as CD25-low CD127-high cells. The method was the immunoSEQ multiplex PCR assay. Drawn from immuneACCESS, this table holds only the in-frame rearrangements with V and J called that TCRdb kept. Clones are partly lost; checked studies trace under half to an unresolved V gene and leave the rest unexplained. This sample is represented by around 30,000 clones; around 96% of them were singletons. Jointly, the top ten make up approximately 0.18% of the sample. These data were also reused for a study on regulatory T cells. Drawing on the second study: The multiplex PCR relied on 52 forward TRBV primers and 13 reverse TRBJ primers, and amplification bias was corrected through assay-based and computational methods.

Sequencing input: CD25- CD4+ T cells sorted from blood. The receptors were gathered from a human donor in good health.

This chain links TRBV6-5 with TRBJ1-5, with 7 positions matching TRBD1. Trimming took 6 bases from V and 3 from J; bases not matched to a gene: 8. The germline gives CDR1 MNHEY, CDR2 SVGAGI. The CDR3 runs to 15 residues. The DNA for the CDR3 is TGTGCCAGCAGGCATCAACAGGGGCTCAATCAGCCCCAGCATTTT. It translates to CASRHQQGLNQPQHF.

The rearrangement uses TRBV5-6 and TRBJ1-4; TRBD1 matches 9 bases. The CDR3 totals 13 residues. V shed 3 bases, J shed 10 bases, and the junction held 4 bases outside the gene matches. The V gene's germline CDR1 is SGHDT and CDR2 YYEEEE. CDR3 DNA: TGTGCCAGCAGCTGGGGGGGACAGGGAAAACTGTTTTTT. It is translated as CASSWGGQGKLFF. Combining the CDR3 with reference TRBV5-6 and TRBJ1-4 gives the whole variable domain DAGVTQSPTHLIKTRGQQVTLRCSPKSGHDTVSWYQQALGQGPQFIFQYYEEEERQRGNFPDRFSGHQFPNYSSELNVNALLLGDSALYLCASSWGGQGKLFFGSGTQLSVL.

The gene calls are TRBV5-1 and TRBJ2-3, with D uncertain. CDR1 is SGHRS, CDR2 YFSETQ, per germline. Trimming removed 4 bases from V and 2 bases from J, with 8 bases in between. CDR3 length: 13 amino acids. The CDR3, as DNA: TGCGCCAGCAGCATCGACACCACAGATACGCAGTATTTT. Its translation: CASSIDTTDTQYF.

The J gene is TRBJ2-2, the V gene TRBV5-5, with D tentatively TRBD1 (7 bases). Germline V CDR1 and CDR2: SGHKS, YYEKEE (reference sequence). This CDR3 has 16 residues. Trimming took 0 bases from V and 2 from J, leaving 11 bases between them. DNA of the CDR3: TGTGCCAGCAGCTTGGGACAGGGAGGAAACACCGGGGAGCTGTTTTTT. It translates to CASSLGQGGNTGELFF.

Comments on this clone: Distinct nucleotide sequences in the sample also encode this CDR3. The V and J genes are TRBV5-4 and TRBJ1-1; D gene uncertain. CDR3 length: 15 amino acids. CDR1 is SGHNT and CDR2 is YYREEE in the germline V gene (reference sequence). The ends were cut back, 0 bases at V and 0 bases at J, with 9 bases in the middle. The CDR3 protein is CASSLAVAVNTEAFF. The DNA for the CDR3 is TGTGCCAGCAGCTTGGCCGTGGCGGTGAACACTGAAGCTTTCTTT.

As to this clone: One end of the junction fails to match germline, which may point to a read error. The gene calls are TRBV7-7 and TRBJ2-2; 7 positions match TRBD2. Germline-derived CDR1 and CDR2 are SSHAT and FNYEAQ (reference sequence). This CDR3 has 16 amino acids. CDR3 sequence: CASSGAGSPNTGELFF. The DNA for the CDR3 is TGTGCTAGCAGCGGGGCGGGGTCACCGAACACCGGGGAGCTGTTTTTT.

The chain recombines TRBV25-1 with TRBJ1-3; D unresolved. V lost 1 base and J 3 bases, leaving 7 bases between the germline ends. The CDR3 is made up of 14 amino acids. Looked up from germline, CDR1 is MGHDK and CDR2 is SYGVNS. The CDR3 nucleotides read TGTGCCAGCAGTGAATCCGGGGTTGGAAACACCATATATTTT. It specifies CASSESGVGNTIYF.

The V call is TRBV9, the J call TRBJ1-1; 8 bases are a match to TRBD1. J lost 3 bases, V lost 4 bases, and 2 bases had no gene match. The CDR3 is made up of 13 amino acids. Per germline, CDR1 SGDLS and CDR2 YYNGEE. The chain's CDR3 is CASSLDRDTEAFF. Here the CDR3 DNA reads TGTGCCAGCAGCTTGGACAGGGACACTGAAGCTTTCTTT.

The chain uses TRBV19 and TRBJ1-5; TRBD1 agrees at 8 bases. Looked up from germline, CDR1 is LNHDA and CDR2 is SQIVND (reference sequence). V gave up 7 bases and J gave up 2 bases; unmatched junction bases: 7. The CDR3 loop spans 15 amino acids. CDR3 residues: CASTDRGLGNQPQHF. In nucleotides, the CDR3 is TGTGCCAGTACAGACAGGGGACTGGGCAATCAGCCCCAGCATTTT. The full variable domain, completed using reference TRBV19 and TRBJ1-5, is DGGITQSPKYLFRKEGQNVTLSCEQNLNHDAMYWYRQDPGQGLRLIYYSQIVNDFQKGDIAEGYSVSREKKESFPLTVTSAQKNPTAFYLCASTDRGLGNQPQHFGDGTRLSIL.

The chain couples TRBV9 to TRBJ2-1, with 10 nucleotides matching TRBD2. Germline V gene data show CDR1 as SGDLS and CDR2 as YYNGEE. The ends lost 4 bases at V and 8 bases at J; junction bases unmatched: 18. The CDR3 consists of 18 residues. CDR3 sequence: CASSPWSGGAQGGHEQFF. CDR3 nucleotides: TGTGCCAGCAGCCCGTGGAGCGGGGGGGCCCAAGGGGGTCATGAGCAGTTCTTC.

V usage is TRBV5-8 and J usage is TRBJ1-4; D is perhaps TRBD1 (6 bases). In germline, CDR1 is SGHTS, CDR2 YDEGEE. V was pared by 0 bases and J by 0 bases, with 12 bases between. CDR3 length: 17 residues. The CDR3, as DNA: TGTGCCAGCAGCTTGGGCAGGGGACCTACAACTAATGAAAAACTGTTTTTT. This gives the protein CASSLGRGPTTNEKLFF.